This TCR beta chain was documented in a study of Ad26.COV2.S vaccination and SARS-CoV-2 variants. Study-level findings and limits: For non-spike TCRs, breadth in vaccine recipients resembled that in placebo recipients. CD8+ and CD4+ T cells specific for spike reportedly responded with substantial breadth after vaccination. Placebo recipients had lower spike-specific TCR breadth than vaccine recipients. Using TCR breadth and depth analyses may have led to underestimated total T cell responses.

This CDR3 contains 15 residues. Germline V CDR1 and CDR2: SGHRS, YFSETQ. J lost 8 bases, V lost 0 bases, and 7 bases had no gene match. As concerns this clone: Its antigen is unknown.

Sequencing used immunoSEQ multiplex PCR; TCRdb keeps in-frame clones, though not all of them. Here the sample spans about 350,000 clones, approximately 90% being singletons. Sample: peripheral blood, taken after recovery from COVID-19. V and J are TRBV5-1 and TRBJ2-1, with TRBD1 identical over 8 bases. This clonotype was sampled from a human donor who had recovered from COVID-19. This CDR3 reads CASSLATGGRDEQFF. The DNA of the CDR3 is TGCGCCAGCAGCTTGGCTACAGGGGGGCGTGATGAGCAGTTCTTC.